The sequence of this T cell receptor (beta chain) was determined in a study of early T cells in non-severe SARS-CoV-2 infection. Study overall: RNA in bulk from unsorted whole blood was sequenced, and chains were unpaired.

Unique molecular identifiers (one per individual cDNA molecule) were attached. From the 5' RACE reads, TCRdb called clonotypes with MiXCR, one entry per CDR3 protein. The sample lists roughly 43,000 distinct CDR3 sequences; about 25% were seen once. Trimming shortened V by 0 bases and J by 5 bases, and 7 bases separated the two germline ends. The germline CDR1 and CDR2 sequences are MGHRA and YSYEKL. The CDR3 covers 13 residues. This receptor was obtained from an adult who was a healthcare worker with PCR-confirmed SARS-CoV-2 infection or an uninfected control (not recorded which). Sequences were derived from whole blood, sampled at baseline. The J gene is TRBJ2-5, the V gene TRBV4-1; D is unresolved. Here the CDR3 DNA reads TGCGCCAGCAGCCAAGACGTCGACGAGACCCAGTACTTC. As protein: CASSQDVDETQYF.